This TCR beta chain was captured by sequencing in a study of CD8+CD57+ T cells in acquired aplastic anemia (dated by TCRdb to the late 2010s). For context, the study as a whole: On average, sorted CD4+ and CD8+ cells yielded around 3.4 ug of extracted DNA, with a range of roughly 0.18 to 30 ug. Healthy donor samples averaged approximately 9.8 million reads for CD4+ and fewer than 12 million for CD8+ cells. Results and caveats for the whole study, not just this receptor: No significant difference in CD8+ Simpson's diversity was found between patients and healthy controls (P=0.060). Some 31 CD8+ CDR3 sequences were shared between patients and controls but appeared highly expressed in patients and within their immunodominant clones.

Profiling of TCR beta VDJ combinations and CDR3 sequences used genomic DNA as the template. TCR repertoire sequencing was run on an Illumina HiSeq 2000. Regarding the original processing steps: TRBV/TRBJ rearrangement plots, CDR3 size and DJ length profiles, and Simpson's diversity index were used to evaluate the repertoires. Whichever DNA sequence was most abundant in the deep sequencing data was defined as the immunodominant clone. CDR3 amino acid sequences were checked for sharing between subjects and were compared against published repertoires and the VDJdb database. In TCRdb, the public reads were trimmed at Q25 with fastp and aligned with MiXCR, with productive beta chains retained. When rows share a CDR3 protein, they turn into one entry using the most common DNA and genes. For this entry, the V and J calls and clone size follow TCRdb and not the study's own pipeline. In this sample the table shows fewer than 250,000 distinct CDR3 sequences, roughly half of which occur a single time. Jointly, the top ten make up roughly 15% of the sample.

Comment on this clonotype: Its recognized antigen is unknown. A read error may produce the germline difference seen at one junction end.

In the germline V gene, CDR1 corresponds to SGDLS and CDR2 to YYNGEE. From cysteine to phenylalanine, the CDR3 is 14 amino acids long. The read is trimmed to its CDR3 DNA, 42 bases read in frame from base 1. The study deep-sequenced TCR repertoires of sorted CD4+ and CD8+ blood T cells from severe aplastic anemia patients and healthy subjects. Ficoll-Paque density gradient centrifugation was used to isolate peripheral blood mononuclear cells. Before DNA extraction, CD4+ and CD8+ T cells were sorted with FACS or magnetic beads. Sequencing was done on a sample of sorted CD4+, CD8+, or CD8+CD57+ T cells (not recorded which) from PBMCs. The sequence came from a human donor in good health, serving as a control. The sequence joins TRBV9 to TRBJ1-6, and perhaps TRBD1 as D gene, on 5 matching bases. The DNA sequence reads TGTGCCCGCAGCTTACGGGGGGAGAGGTCACCCCTCCACTTT. It translates as CARSLRGERSPLHF.